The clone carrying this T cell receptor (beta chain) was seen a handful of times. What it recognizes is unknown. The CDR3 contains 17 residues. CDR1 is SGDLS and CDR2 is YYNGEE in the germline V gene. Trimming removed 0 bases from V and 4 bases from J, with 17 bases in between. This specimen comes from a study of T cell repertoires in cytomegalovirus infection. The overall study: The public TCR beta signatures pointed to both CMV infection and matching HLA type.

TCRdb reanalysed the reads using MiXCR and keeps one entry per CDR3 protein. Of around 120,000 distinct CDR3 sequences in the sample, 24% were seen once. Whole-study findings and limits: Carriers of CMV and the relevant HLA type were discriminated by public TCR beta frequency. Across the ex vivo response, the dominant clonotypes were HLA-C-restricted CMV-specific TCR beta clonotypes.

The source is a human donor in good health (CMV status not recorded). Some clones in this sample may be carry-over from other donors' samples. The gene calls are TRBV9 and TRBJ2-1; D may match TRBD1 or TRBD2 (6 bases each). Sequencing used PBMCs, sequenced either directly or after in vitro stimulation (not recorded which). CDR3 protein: CASSVEGGWYSYNEQFF. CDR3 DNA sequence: TGTGCCAGCAGCGTAGAGGGGGGTTGGTACTCTTACAATGAGCAGTTCTTC.